One and the same sample provided the 7 T cell receptor beta chains below, sequenced in a study of Tregs in tolerant kidney transplant recipients. This table comes from immunoSEQ multiplex PCR, and its TCRdb copy is limited to in-frame clones, with some not included. The sample contains fewer than 150,000 clones, around nine tenths of which appear only once. Material for sequencing was CD4+ T cells from blood. The receptors were gathered from a human donor in good health.

The J gene is TRBJ2-1, the V gene TRBV9; tentative D call: TRBD1 (6 bases). The CDR3 has 19 amino acids. V lost 0 bases and J lost 4, with 23 bases in between. The germline V gene encodes CDR1 SGDLS and CDR2 YYNGEE. The DNA of the CDR3 is TGTGCCAGCAGCGTAGTGGACAGCAATCAGGTCTCGAGGTACAATGAGCAGTTCTTC. Residues: CASSVVDSNQVSRYNEQFF.

The J gene is TRBJ2-7, the V gene TRBV6-5; the D is unclear. This CDR3 contains 10 residues. Trimming pared 5 bases from V and 3 bases from J, leaving 2 bases between. Germline assignment: CDR1 MNHEY and CDR2 SVGAGI. CDR3 nucleotides: TGTGCCAGCAGTCACTACGAGCAGTACTTC. It is translated as CASSHYEQYF.

The V and J genes are TRBV11-3 and TRBJ2-2, with D tentatively TRBD1 (5 bases). Between the trimmed V and J ends, which lost 6 bases and 4 bases, there was a span of 9 bases. Germline V lookup: CDR1 SGHNT, CDR2 YENEEA. The CDR3 spans 13 residues. CDR3 sequence (DNA): TGTGCCAGCAGAGGGGCCGGCACCGGGGAGCTGTTTTTT. Translated, it gives CASRGAGTGELFF.

V gene TRBV29-1 combines with J gene TRBJ2-1; 13 nucleotides line up with TRBD2. Germline V gives CDR1 SQVTM, CDR2 ANQGSEA. V was pared by 4 bases and J by 9 bases, with 9 bases of the junction left unmatched. The CDR3 has 15 amino acids. The CDR3 region is CSVAQLAGGQGEQFF. The CDR3 region has the DNA TGCAGCGTTGCCCAACTAGCGGGGGGGCAGGGTGAGCAGTTCTTC.

This rearrangement joins TRBV5-6 to TRBJ2-5; D possibly uses TRBD1 or TRBD2 (5 bases each). V was shortened by 0 bases and J by 5 bases, with 8 bases between the two germline ends. This CDR3 contains 13 residues. Germline CDR1 reads SGHDT; CDR2 reads YYEEEE. CDR3 region: CASSLVGEETQYF. The CDR3 DNA follows: TGTGCCAGCAGCTTGGTAGGGGAGGAGACCCAGTACTTC. The complete variable domain, with remaining parts taken from reference TRBV5-6 and TRBJ2-5, reads DAGVTQSPTHLIKTRGQQVTLRCSPKSGHDTVSWYQQALGQGPQFIFQYYEEEERQRGNFPDRFSGHQFPNYSSELNVNALLLGDSALYLCASSLVGEETQYFGPGTRLLVL.

The gene calls are TRBV4-1 and TRBJ2-7; weak D call: TRBD1 (6 bases). Germline CDR1 is MGHRA and CDR2 is YSYEKL. V lost 4 bases, J lost 3 bases, and 10 bases lay in between. This CDR3 comprises 13 residues. CDR3 sequence (DNA): TGCGCCAGCAGCCCCCGGGACAACTACGAGCAGTACTTC. This gives the protein CASSPRDNYEQYF.

V gene TRBV6-5 combines with J gene TRBJ2-7; 8 nucleotides line up with TRBD2. Germline CDR1 is MNHEY and CDR2 is SVGAGI. Trimming cost V 7 bases and J 0 bases; bases outside gene matches: 8. CDR3 length: 15 amino acids. The CDR3: CASKPQAGVSYEQYF. In DNA form, the CDR3 reads TGTGCCAGCAAACCCCAAGCGGGAGTCTCCTACGAGCAGTACTTC.